This note documents a single T cell receptor beta chain sequence. Original processing notes: Researchers report that nucleated cell counts were estimated from reference gene primer amplification. The method was immunoSEQ multiplex PCR; TCRdb's version includes in-frame clones alone and lacks a portion of them. The V and J calls and clone size are taken from that table; D and trimming were inferred from the DNA. The sample has 29,000 or so clones, about 87% seen once. The record originates from a study of blood T cell repertoires in COVID-19. Background on the study: Material from acute and convalescent COVID-19 was sourced from the United States, Italy and Spain.

Trimming cost V 6 bases and J 5 bases; bases outside gene matches: 11. Germline V gives CDR1 MNHEY, CDR2 SMNVEV (reference sequence). CDR3 length: 16 residues. V is TRBV27 and J is TRBJ1-5, with TRBD1 identical over 9 bases. The source of this sequence is a human donor in a cohort sampled during active COVID-19. The donor label of this sample is uncertain. The sequenced sample consisted of peripheral blood. CDR3 in DNA: TGTGCCAGCAGGCCACGGGGGACAGGGTATGATCAGCCCCAGCATTTT. This encodes CASRPRGTGYDQPQHF.